The rows below give T cell receptor beta chains drawn from one sample of a study of shared clonotypes between healthy human individuals. Generated by immunoSEQ multiplex PCR, the TCRdb table keeps only in-frame clones and is missing some. The sample has about 800,000 clones, 90% to 97% seen once. The sample taken for sequencing was naive CD8+ T cells sorted from blood. The receptor set was obtained from a young man in good health. The CDR3 runs from the conserved cysteine through the conserved F or W. Each record gives: J gene, clone size, V gene, CDR3 protein. Only part of the rows carry a size: once, few, many, or a class if the clone is expanded.

J gene: TRBJ2-7
clone size: once
V gene: TRBV19
CDR3 protein: CASSILGQRGTYEQYF

J gene: TRBJ1-5
clone size: -
V gene: TRBV30
CDR3 protein: CAWSVGQPNQPQHF

J gene: TRBJ2-5
clone size: -
V gene: TRBV9
CDR3 protein: CASSVGWAGEETQYF

J gene: TRBJ2-1
clone size: -
V gene: TRBV7-9
CDR3 protein: CASSTEYNEQFF

J gene: TRBJ2-7
clone size: -
V gene: TRBV7-6
CDR3 protein: CASSLEQGSYEQYF

J gene: TRBJ1-1
clone size: -
V gene: TRBV29-1
CDR3 protein: CSVVSVNTEAFF

J gene: TRBJ1-5
clone size: once
V gene: TRBV27
CDR3 protein: CASSLYSETALNQPQHF

J gene: TRBJ2-7
clone size: -
V gene: TRBV4-1
CDR3 protein: CASSQEPGTGIVHEQYF

J gene: TRBJ2-3
clone size: -
V gene: TRBV9
CDR3 protein: CASSAELGLEGRTQYF

J gene: TRBJ1-2
clone size: -
V gene: TRBV11-2
CDR3 protein: CASSLTPRGDPNYGYTF

J gene: TRBJ1-1
clone size: -
V gene: TRBV5-6
CDR3 protein: CASSWTLNTEAFF

J gene: TRBJ2-7
clone size: -
V gene: TRBV7-9
CDR3 protein: CASSFLDGSPYEQYF

J gene: TRBJ2-1
clone size: -
V gene: TRBV11-3
CDR3 protein: CASSPGTSNEQFF

J gene: TRBJ1-5
clone size: few
V gene: TRBV19
CDR3 protein: CASSGGLAQPQHF

J gene: TRBJ2-7
clone size: -
V gene: TRBV29-1
CDR3 protein: CSVSGQGPYEQYF

J gene: TRBJ2-7
clone size: -
V gene: TRBV5-4
CDR3 protein: CASSLLQGGYEQYF